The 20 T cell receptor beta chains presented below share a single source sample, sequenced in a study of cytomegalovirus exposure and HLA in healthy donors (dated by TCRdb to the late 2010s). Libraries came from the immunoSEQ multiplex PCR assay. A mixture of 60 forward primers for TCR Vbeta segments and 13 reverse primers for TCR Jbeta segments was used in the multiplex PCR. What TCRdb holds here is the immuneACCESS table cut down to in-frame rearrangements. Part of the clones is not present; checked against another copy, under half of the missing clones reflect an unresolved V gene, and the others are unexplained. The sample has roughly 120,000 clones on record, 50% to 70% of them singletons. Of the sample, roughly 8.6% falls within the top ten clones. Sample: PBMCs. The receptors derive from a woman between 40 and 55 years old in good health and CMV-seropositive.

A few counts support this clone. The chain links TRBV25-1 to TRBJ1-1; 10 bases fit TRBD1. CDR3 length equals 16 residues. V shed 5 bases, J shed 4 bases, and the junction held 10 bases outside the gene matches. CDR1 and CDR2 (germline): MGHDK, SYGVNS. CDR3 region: CASSHRQGAGRTEAFF. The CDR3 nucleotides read TGTGCCAGCAGTCATCGACAGGGGGCTGGACGCACTGAAGCTTTCTTT.

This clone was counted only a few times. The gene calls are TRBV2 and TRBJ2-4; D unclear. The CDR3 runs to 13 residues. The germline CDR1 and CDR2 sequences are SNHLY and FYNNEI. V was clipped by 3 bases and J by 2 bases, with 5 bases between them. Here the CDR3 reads CASSELTKNIQYF. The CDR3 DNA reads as TGTGCCAGCAGTGAGCTAACCAAAAACATTCAGTACTTC.

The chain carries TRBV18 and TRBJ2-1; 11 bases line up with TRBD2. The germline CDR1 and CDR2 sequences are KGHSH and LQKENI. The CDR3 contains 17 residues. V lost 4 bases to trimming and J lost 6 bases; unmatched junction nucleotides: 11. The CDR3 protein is CASSHGLRLAGTNEQFF. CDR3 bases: TGTGCCAGCTCACATGGCTTAAGACTAGCGGGAACCAATGAGCAGTTCTTC.

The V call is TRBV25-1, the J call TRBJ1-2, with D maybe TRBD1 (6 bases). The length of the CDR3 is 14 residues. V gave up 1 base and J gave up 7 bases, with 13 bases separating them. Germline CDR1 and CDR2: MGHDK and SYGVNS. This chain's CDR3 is CASSELGYRVGYTF. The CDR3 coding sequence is TGTGCCAGCAGTGAATTGGGATACAGGGTTGGCTACACCTTC.

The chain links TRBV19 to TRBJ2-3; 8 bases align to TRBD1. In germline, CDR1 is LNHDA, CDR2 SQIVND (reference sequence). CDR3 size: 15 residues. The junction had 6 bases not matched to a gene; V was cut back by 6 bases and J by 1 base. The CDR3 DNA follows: TGTGCCAGTAGGTCGACAGGGGTGGGCACAGATACGCAGTATTTT. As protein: CASRSTGVGTDTQYF. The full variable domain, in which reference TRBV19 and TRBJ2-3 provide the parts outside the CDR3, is DGGITQSPKYLFRKEGQNVTLSCEQNLNHDAMYWYRQDPGQGLRLIYYSQIVNDFQKGDIAEGYSVSREKKESFPLTVTSAQKNPTAFYLCASRSTGVGTDTQYFGPGTRLTVL.

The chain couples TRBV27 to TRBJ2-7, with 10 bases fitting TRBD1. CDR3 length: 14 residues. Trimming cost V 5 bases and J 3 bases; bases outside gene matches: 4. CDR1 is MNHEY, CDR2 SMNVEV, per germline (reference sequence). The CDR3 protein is CASSPGTGDYEQYF. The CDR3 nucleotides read TGTGCCAGCAGTCCCGGGACAGGGGACTACGAGCAGTACTTC.

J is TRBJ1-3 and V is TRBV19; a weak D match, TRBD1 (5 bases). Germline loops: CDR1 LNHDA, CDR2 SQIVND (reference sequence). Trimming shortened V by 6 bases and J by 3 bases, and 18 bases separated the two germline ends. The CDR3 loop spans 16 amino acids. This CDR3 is CASRRDGWRGGNTIYF. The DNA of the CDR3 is TGTGCCAGTAGAAGAGACGGGTGGAGGGGTGGAAACACCATATATTTT.

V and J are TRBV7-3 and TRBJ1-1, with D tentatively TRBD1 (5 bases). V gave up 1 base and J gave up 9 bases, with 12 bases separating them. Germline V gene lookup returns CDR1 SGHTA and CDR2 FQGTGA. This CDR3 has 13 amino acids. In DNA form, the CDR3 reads TGTGCCAGCAGCTTAAGTTTGGCAGGGAAAGCTTTCTTT. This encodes CASSLSLAGKAFF.

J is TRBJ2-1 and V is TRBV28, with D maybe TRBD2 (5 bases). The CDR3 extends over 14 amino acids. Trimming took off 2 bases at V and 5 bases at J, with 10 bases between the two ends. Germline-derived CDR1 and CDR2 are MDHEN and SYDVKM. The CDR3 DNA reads TGTGCCAGCAGTTTAACCCGGAGGAACAATGAGCAGTTCTTC. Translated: CASSLTRRNNEQFF.

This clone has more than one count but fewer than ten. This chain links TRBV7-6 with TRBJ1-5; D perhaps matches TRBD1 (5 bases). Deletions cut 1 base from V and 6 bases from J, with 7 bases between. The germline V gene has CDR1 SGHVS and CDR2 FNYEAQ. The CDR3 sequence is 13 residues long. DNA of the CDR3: TGTGCCAGCAGCTTAGGGGGGGGTCAGCCCCAGCATTTT. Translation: CASSLGGGQPQHF.

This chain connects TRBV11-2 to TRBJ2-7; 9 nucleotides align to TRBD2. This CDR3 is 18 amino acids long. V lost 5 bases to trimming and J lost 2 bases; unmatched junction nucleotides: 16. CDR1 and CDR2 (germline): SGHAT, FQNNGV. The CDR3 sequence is CASSIRVAGVTSPYEQYF. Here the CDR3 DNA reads TGTGCCAGCAGCATCCGGGTAGCGGGGGTAACCTCACCCTACGAGCAGTACTTC.

The CDR3 region is CASSPNKYNEQFF. The CDR3 DNA reads as TGTGCCAGCAGCCCCAACAAATACAATGAGCAGTTCTTC. The V call is TRBV9, the J call TRBJ2-1; unclear D gene. This CDR3 region has 13 residues. V lost 4 bases, J lost 4 bases, and 9 bases lay in between. The germline gives CDR1 SGDLS, CDR2 YYNGEE.

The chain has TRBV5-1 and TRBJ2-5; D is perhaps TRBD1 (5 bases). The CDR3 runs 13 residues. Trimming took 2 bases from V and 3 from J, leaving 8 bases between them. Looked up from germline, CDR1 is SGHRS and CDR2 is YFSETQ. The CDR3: CASSFGREETQYF. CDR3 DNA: TGCGCCAGCAGCTTCGGCAGGGAAGAGACCCAGTACTTC.

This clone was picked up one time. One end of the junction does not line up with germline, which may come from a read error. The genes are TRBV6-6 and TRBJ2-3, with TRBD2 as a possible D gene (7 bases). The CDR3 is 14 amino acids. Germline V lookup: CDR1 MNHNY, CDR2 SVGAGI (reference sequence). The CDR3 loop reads CASGYREGTDTQYF. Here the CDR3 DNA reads TGTGCCAGCGGTTACAGGGAGGGGACAGATACGCAGTATTTT.

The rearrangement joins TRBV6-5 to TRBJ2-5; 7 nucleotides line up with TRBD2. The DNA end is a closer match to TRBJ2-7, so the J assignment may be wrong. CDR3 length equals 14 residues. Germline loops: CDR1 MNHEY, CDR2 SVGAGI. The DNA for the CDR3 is TGTGCCAGCAGAGTTGGCGGGAGATCCTACGAGCAGTACTTC. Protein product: CASRVGGRSYEQYF.

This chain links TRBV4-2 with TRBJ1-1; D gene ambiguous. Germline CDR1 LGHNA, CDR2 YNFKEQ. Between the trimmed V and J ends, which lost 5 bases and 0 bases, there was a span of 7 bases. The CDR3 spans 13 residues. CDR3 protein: CASSTSVNTEAFF. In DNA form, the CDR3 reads TGTGCCAGCAGCACAAGTGTGAACACTGAAGCTTTCTTT.

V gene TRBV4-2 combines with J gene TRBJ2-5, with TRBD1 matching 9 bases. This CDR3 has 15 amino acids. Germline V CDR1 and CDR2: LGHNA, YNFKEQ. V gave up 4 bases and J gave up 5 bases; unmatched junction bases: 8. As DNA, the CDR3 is TGTGCCAGCAGCCCTGGGGACAGGGAAAGGGAGACCCAGTACTTC. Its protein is CASSPGDRERETQYF.

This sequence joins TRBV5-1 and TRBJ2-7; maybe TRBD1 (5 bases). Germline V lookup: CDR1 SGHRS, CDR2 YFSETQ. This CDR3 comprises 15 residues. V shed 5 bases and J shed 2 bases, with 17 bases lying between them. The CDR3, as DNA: TGCGCCAGCAGATTTCAGGGCCTTGCGGCCTACGAGCAGTACTTC. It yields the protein CASRFQGLAAYEQYF.

The CDR3 nucleotides read TGTGCCAGCAGACCAGGCGCGGGCTCCTACGAGCAGTACTTC. As protein: CASRPGAGSYEQYF. The V gene is TRBV7-2, the J gene TRBJ2-7, with a possible D match to TRBD2 (5 bases). The ends were cut back, 6 bases at V and 0 bases at J, with 12 bases in the middle. There are 14 residues in the CDR3. Per the germline V gene, CDR1 is SGHTA and CDR2 is FQGNSA.

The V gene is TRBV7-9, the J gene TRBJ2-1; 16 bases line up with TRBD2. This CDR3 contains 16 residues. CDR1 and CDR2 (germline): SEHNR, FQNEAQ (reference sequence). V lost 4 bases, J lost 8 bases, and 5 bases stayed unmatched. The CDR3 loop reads CASSSQGLAGGDEQFF. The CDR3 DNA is TGTGCCAGCAGCTCGCAGGGACTAGCGGGAGGGGATGAGCAGTTCTTC.